Detailed here is one T cell receptor beta chain. These data come from a study of blood T cell repertoires in COVID-19. Overall study: COVID-19 samples, acute and convalescent, were from the United States, Italy and Spain. PBMCs, B-cell-depleted T cells, or T cells were the source of the cDNA or gDNA that made up the material.

As originally analysed: Estimates of nucleated cell counts were drawn from the amplification of reference gene primers. The table came from immunoSEQ multiplex PCR; TCRdb's copy has only in-frame clones and leaves some out. V and J calls and clone size come straight from that table; D and trimming were deduced from the DNA. There are some 320,000 clones in the sample; roughly 85% occur only once, and 6% to 9% lies in the top ten. The CDR3 covers 14 residues. Trimming pared 0 bases from V and 1 base from J, leaving 7 bases between. Per the germline V gene, CDR1 is SGHRS and CDR2 is YFSETQ. The sequence derives from a human donor in a cohort sampled during active COVID-19. V and J are TRBV5-1 and TRBJ1-2, with D hard to call. The sample consisted of peripheral blood. CDR3 amino acids: CASSLDRGNYGYTF. CDR3 nucleotides: TGCGCCAGCAGCTTGGATAGAGGTAACTATGGCTACACCTTC.